Sequencing of this T cell receptor beta chain was carried out in a study of blood T cell repertoires in COVID-19 (dated by TCRdb to about 2020). For the wider study: Samples covering the acute and convalescent phases of COVID-19 were provided by collaborators in the United States, Italy and Spain. Where available, HLA class I and class II types were taken from metadata supplied by the sample provider and were not determined by assay-based typing. Subjects who had been exposed to COVID-19, were actively infected with it, or had recovered from it provided the deeply sampled blood TCRbeta repertoires that made up the dataset. Nearly every sample came with metadata listing a de-identified subject ID, COVID-19 status, age in years and sex. Samples came from the ongoing ImmuneRACE study (first 160 participants) plus 1,254 subjects from 6 global collaborators. The prospective study material was composed of cDNA or gDNA derived from T cells, B-cell-depleted T cells, or PBMCs. The repertoires were released in a freely available public database intended as a resource for research on the immune response to SARS-CoV-2.

Concerning this clone: The specificity of this receptor is unknown. Per-base qualities were not stored, and no clone one base away is much larger.

TCRbeta CDR3 regions were amplified from genomic DNA using the immunoSEQ Assay, a bias-controlled multiplex PCR. Under the source paper's analysis protocol: The number of nucleated cells in each sample was estimated by amplification of reference gene primers within the assay. Sequence reads were collapsed and filtered to measure the absolute abundance of every unique TCRbeta CDR3 rearrangement. For each sample, productive Simpson clonality was calculated as the square root of Simpson's diversity index over productive rearrangements. TCRdb provides this immuneACCESS table in a form limited to in-frame rearrangements. Some clones are lacking; in checked studies, under half of them reflect an unresolved V gene, and why the rest are absent is not known. For V, J and clone size, that table is used; D and trimming come from the DNA. For this sample there are hundreds of thousands of clones; just under 90% appear just once. The ten largest clones take up approximately 1.8% of the sample.

The junction shows trimming of 3 bases on V and 5 bases on J, and the gene matches do not reach 5 bases of it. CDR1 is given as WNHNN and CDR2 as SYGVQD, both from the germline V gene (reference sequence). From its cysteine to its phenylalanine, the CDR3 spans 14 amino acids. Only CDR3 DNA is held: 42 bases, read in frame from base 1. One collaborating source in Seattle enrolled patients while the patients were actively infected and followed the patients over time throughout the course of disease. The collaborating institutions used their own protocols to collect whole blood in K2EDTA tubes. For TCRbeta analysis, collaborators shipped samples as frozen whole blood, isolated PBMCs, or DNA extracted from either of those sample types. Study-wide conclusions, independent of this receptor: How much clinical and demographic metadata was included differed by source and by participant, and the metadata was provided uncurated.

The clonotype originates from a woman aged 30 to 39 with COVID-19, enrolled during active disease. This receptor chain uses TRBV10-1 and TRBJ2-5; 8 bases in the junction line up with TRBD1. Sequencing was done on a sample of peripheral blood. The DNA is TGCGCCAGCAGTGATTCAGGGGGCGCGGAGACCCAGTACTTC. This gives the protein CASSDSGGAETQYF.